This entry describes one T cell receptor beta chain. After removal of 4 bases from V and 4 bases from J, the junction contained 2 bases not matched to a gene. The CDR3 has 15 amino acids. In germline, CDR1 is SGHTA, CDR2 FQGNSA. The record originates from a study of radiation and T cells in renal cell carcinoma. The method was immunoSEQ multiplex PCR; TCRdb's version includes in-frame clones alone and lacks a portion of them. Here the sample spans approximately 120,000 clones, roughly 80% being singletons. Time point in this sample: baseline pretreatment blood. The treatment is: 15 Gy SBRT to primary tumor, nephrectomy 4 weeks later.

The source is a woman aged 60-70 years with renal cell carcinoma. The sequenced sample was blood, obtained from a patient whose treatment included radiotherapy and nephrectomy. V is TRBV7-2 and J is TRBJ2-7, with 15 bases matching TRBD2. The CDR3 DNA is TGTGCCAGCAGCTCGGGACTAGCGGGGGGTTACGAGCAGTACTTC. It is translated as CASSSGLAGGYEQYF.